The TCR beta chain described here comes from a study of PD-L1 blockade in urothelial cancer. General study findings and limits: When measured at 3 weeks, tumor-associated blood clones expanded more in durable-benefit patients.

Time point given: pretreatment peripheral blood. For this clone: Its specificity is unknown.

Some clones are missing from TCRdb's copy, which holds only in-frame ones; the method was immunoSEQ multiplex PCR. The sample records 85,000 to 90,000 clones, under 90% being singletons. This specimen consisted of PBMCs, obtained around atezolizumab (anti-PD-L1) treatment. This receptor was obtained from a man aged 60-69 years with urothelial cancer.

The CDR3 reads CSVWTSGKRRETQYF. In DNA, the CDR3 is TGCAGCGTTTGGACTAGCGGGAAGCGCCGGGAGACCCAGTACTTC. The chain combines TRBV29-1 with TRBJ2-5; TRBD2 matches 12 bases. The germline gives CDR1 SQVTM, CDR2 ANQGSEA. After removal of 5 bases from V and 5 bases from J, the junction contained 9 bases not matched to a gene. The CDR3 is 15 amino acids.